The present T cell receptor beta chain was sequenced within a study of T cells after yellow fever vaccination. In the study overall: When fractions had low cell numbers, they were prepared with SMART-Seq v4 Ultra Low Input.

Study-wide results and limits: The secondary response peaked faster, at day 5 versus 15, but was weaker. Post-booster repertoires again held most primary-vaccination clones (about 95% CD4, about 88% CD8). Few clonotypes appeared in both CD4 and CD8 compartments.

Concerning this clonotype itself: What it recognizes is unknown.

CDR1 and CDR2 from the germline V gene are LGHNA and YSLEER. This CDR3 is 14 amino acids long. V shed 4 bases, J shed 12 bases, and the junction held 8 bases outside the gene matches. TCRdb re-called the 5' RACE reads through MiXCR, storing one row per CDR3 protein. The table has hundreds of thousands of distinct CDR3 sequences, roughly a sixth seen once; the top ten hold 15% to 20%. The V gene is TRBV4-3, the J gene TRBJ1-4; 10 bases align to TRBD1. The material was PBMCs, obtained before the yellow fever booster vaccination. The TCR was taken from a young man who received the YFV17D yellow fever vaccine. CDR3: CASSPGQGVVELFF. CDR3 DNA: TGCGCCAGCAGCCCCGGACAGGGGGTGGTTGAACTGTTTTTT.